The 5 T cell receptor beta chains in this list originate from one sample, sequenced in a study of vaccination and CD4 T cells after COVID-19. What these receptors recognize is not known. Treatment reported: roughly 11-day PBMC culture with coronavirus spike peptide pools or control peptides (ViraFEST assay). Sequencing of cultured CD4+ T cell DNA used the Oncomine TCR Beta short-read assay. TCRdb redid the calling of the PCR reads with MiXCR, one entry per CDR3 protein. The sample gives about 13,000 distinct CDR3 sequences, roughly three quarters of which show up once; roughly 31% is in the top ten. The sequencing input was CD4+ T cells from blood, cultured in vitro. The source is a human donor who had recovered from COVID-19.

The genes are TRBV7-2 and TRBJ1-1; TRBD1 aligns across 8 bases. CDR3 length: 17 amino acids. Per germline, CDR1 SGHTA and CDR2 FQGNSA. V dropped 5 bases and J dropped 4; count of bases not matched to a gene: 15. In DNA form, the CDR3 reads TGTGCCAGCAGCCATATCAGAGCAGGGGGCCCGGGCACTGAAGCTTTCTTT. This translates into CASSHIRAGGPGTEAFF. Drawing the rest from reference TRBV7-2 and TRBJ1-1, the complete variable domain is GAGVSQSPSNKVTEKGKDVELRCDPISGHTALYWYRQSLGQGLEFLIYFQGNSAPDKSGLPSDRFSAERTGGSVSTLTIQRTQQEDSAVYLCASSHIRAGGPGTEAFFGQGTRLTVV.

CDR3 sequence (DNA): TGTGCCAGCAGCTCGGCTAGCGGTCGAGCCAAAAACATTCAGTACTTC. Translation: CASSSASGRAKNIQYF. The chain couples TRBV7-2 to TRBJ2-4; 7 bases agree with TRBD2. The V segment lost 4 bases and the J segment 0 bases; nucleotides outside the gene matches: 6. Germline lookup yields CDR1 SGHTA and CDR2 FQGNSA. The CDR3 length is 16 residues.

This clonotype was picked up a small number of times. The V call is TRBV6-1, the J call TRBJ1-4; 7 bases align to TRBD1. Germline assignment: CDR1 MNHNS and CDR2 SASEGT. CDR3 size: 15 residues. V lost 6 bases, J lost 7 bases, and 11 bases stayed unmatched. The CDR3 loop reads CASRGAGQESEKLFF. DNA of the CDR3: TGTGCCAGCAGGGGGGCTGGACAGGAAAGTGAAAAACTGTTTTTT.

The chain links TRBV6-2 or TRBV6-3 to TRBJ1-1, with D tentatively TRBD1 (5 bases). This CDR3 is 14 amino acids long. The germline V and J ends were trimmed by 5 bases and 1 base, with 11 bases remaining between them. Germline V gene lookup returns CDR1 MNHEY and CDR2 SVGEGT. The CDR3 bases are TGTGCCAGCAGTGCGACAGTTCCGAACACTGAAGCTTTCTTT. This sequence encodes CASSATVPNTEAFF.

The J gene is TRBJ2-1, the V gene TRBV20-1, with 10 positions matching TRBD2. This CDR3 region has 14 residues. Looked up from germline, CDR1 is DFQATT and CDR2 is SNEGSKA (reference sequence). The V gene end was trimmed by 2 bases and the J gene end by 5 bases; junction bases not matched to a gene: 3. CDR3 nucleotide sequence: TGCAGTGCTAGAAGACTAGCGGGTAACAATGAGCAGTTCTTC. As protein: CSARRLAGNNEQFF.